The entry below describes one TCR beta chain. These data belong to a study of OX40 agonist ivuxolimab in advanced cancers. V lost 5 bases to trimming and J lost 3 bases; unmatched junction nucleotides: 14. CDR3 length: 18 residues. Germline CDR1 and CDR2: PRHDT and FYEKMQ (reference sequence). Sequencing used immunoSEQ multiplex PCR; TCRdb keeps in-frame clones, though not all of them. The sample comprises roughly 30,000 clones, roughly 84% of which are singletons, and about a sixth rests with the top ten. The material sequenced was CD4+ or CD8+ T cells sorted from blood, taken in a trial of the OX40 agonist ivuxolimab. The genes are TRBV13 and TRBJ2-3; TRBD1 agrees at 10 bases. The receptor was isolated from an adult with an advanced solid tumor such as melanoma, head and neck, liver or kidney cancer. The CDR3 here is CASSGGTGAVGATDTQYF. The CDR3 DNA sequence: TGTGCCAGCAGCGGTGGGACAGGGGCTGTTGGGGCGACAGATACGCAGTATTTT. Full variable domain (outside the CDR3, taken from reference TRBV13 and TRBJ2-3): AAGVIQSPRHLIKEKRETATLKCYPIPRHDTVYWYQQGPGQDPQFLISFYEKMQSDKGSIPDRFSAQQFSDYHSELNMSSLELGDSALYFCASSGGTGAVGATDTQYFGPGTRLTVL.